The TCR beta chain under discussion was sequenced for a study of blood T cell repertoires in COVID-19. Study-wide context: COVID-19 samples, acute and convalescent, were from the United States, Italy and Spain.

Per the authors' pipeline: Estimated nucleated cell counts came from reference gene primer amplification. TCRdb keeps only in-frame clones here, not all; method: immunoSEQ multiplex PCR. The D gene and trimming were derived from the DNA, and the V and J assignments and clone size from that table. Among around 300,000 clones listed, 70% to 90% were seen once. Per the germline V gene, CDR1 is MNHEY and CDR2 is SVGAGI. The CDR3 has 12 residues. V was shortened by 3 bases and J by 6 bases, with 8 bases between the two germline ends. The J gene is TRBJ1-2, the V gene TRBV6-5; no firm D call. The source of this sequence is a human donor in a cohort sampled during active COVID-19. Input material: peripheral blood. CDR3 sequence reads: CASSYNRDGYTF. The CDR3 DNA sequence: TGTGCCAGCAGTTATAACAGAGATGGCTACACCTTC.